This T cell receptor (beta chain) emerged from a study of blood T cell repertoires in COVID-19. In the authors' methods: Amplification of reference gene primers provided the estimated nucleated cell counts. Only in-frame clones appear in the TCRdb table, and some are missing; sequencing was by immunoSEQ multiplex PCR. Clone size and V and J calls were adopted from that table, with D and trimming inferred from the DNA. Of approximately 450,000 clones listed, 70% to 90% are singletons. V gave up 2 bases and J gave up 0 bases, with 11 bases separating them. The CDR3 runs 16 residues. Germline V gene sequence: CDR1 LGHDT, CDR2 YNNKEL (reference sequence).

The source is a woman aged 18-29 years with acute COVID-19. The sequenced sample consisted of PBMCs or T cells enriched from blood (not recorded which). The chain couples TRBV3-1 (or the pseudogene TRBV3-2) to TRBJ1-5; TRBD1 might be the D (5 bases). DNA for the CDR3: TGTGCCAGCAGCCAAACATACAGGCGTAGCAATCAGCCCCAGCATTTT. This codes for CASSQTYRRSNQPQHF.